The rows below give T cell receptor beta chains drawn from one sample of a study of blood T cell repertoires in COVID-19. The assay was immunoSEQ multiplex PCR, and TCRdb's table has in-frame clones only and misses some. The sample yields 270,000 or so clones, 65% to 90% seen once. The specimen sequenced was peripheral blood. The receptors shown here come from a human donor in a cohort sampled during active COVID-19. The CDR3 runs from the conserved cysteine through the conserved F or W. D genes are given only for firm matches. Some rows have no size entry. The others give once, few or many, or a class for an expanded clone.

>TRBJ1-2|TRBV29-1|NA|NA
TGCAGCGTTGAGACGGGAGCTAACTATGGCTACACCTTC
CSVETGANYGYTF
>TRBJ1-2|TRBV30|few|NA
TGTGCCTGGAGTCTCGGGATCAACTATGGCTACACCTTC
CAWSLGINYGYTF
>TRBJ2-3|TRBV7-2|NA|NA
TGTGCCAGCAGCCACAGCAGCCGCCGTATGTTTAGCACAGATACGCAGTATTTT
CASSHSSRRMFSTDTQYF
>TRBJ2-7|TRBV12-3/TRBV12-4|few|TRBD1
TGTGCCAGCAGTTTGACAGGGAACGAGCAGTACTTC
CASSLTGNEQYF
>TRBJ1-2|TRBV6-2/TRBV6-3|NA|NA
TGTGCCAGCAGTACGACACTCCGGGGCTACACCTTC
CASSTTLRGYTF
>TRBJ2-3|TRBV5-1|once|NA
TGCGCCAGCAGCTTGGGCGCCGGCACAGATACGCAGTATTTT
CASSLGAGTDTQYF
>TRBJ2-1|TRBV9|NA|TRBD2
TGTGCCAGCAGCACCCTAGCGGGAGCAGCTTTGAACAGGTCTAATGAGCAGTTCTTC
CASSTLAGAALNRSNEQFF
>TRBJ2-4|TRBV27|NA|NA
TGTGCCAGCAGTCGAAAGGCAGCCCCGAGGATTCAGTACTTC
CASSRKAAPRIQYF
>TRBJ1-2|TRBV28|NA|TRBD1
TGTGCCATTTTCGGGACAGGGGGCGGCTATGGCTACACCTTC
CAIFGTGGGYGYTF
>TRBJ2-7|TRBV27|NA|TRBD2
TGTGCCAGCATCCTGAGCGGGAGCCGGTACGAGCAGTACTTC
CASILSGSRYEQYF
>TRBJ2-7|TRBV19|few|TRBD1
TGTGCCAGTAGAAAATCCGGGACAGGGACCTCTTACGAGCAGTACTTC
CASRKSGTGTSYEQYF
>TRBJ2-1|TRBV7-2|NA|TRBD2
TGTGCCAGCAGCTTAAACGGGAGGGCCGTTTACAATGAGCAGTTCTTC
CASSLNGRAVYNEQFF
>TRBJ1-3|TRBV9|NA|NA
TGTGCCAGCAGCGTATCTACGCCTTACTCTGGAAACACCATATATTTT
CASSVSTPYSGNTIYF
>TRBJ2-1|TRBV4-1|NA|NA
TGCGCCAGCAGCCAATCAAGGGGAACAATCTACAATGAGCAGTTCTTC
CASSQSRGTIYNEQFF
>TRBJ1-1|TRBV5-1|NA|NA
TGCGCCAGCACTAGACCGGGGTTAGGGGAAGCTTTCTTT
CASTRPGLGEAFF
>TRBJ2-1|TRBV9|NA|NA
TGTGCCAGCGGGCAAGGAGCGGACGAGCAGTTCTTC
CASGQGADEQFF
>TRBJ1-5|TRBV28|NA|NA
TGTGCCAGCAGTTTACTTAGGGGGGGGGATCAGCCCCAGCATTTT
CASSLLRGGDQPQHF
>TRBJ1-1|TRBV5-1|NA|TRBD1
TGCGCCAGCAGCTTGGCCCGGGACAGGGCGTCTTCTGCTGAAGCTTTCTTT
CASSLARDRASSAEAFF
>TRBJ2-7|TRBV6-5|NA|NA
TGTGCCAGCAGTTACTTGGCGGAAAGCTCCTACGAGCAGTACTTC
CASSYLAESSYEQYF
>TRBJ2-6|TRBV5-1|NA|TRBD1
TGCGCCAGCCGACCTACAGGGGGGAGGTCTGGGGCCAACGTCCTGACTTTC
CASRPTGGRSGANVLTF
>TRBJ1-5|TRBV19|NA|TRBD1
TGTGCCAGCACTCCGGACAGGGAGGTTCCCCAGCATTTT
CASTPDREVPQHF
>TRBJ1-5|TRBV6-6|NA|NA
TGTGCCAGCAGTTACTCGACCGGAGTAAAGCCCCAGCATTTT
CASSYSTGVKPQHF
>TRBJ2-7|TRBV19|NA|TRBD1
TGTGCCAGTAGTATAGGCACCACAGGGGTCTACGAGCAGTACTTC
CASSIGTTGVYEQYF
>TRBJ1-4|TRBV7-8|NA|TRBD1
TGTGCCAGCAGCCCAGGGGGTTATTTCGGTGAAAAACTGTTTTTT
CASSPGGYFGEKLFF
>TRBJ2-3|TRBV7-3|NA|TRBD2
TGTGCCAGCAGCTTATCTAGCGGTAGCACAGATACGCAGTATTTT
CASSLSSGSTDTQYF
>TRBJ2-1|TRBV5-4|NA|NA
TGTGCCAGCAGCGCCAACTTTGAGCAGTTCTTC
CASSANFEQFF
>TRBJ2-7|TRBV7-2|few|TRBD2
TGTGCCAGCAGCTTAGTCGTTTTAGCGGGAGCCAACATTTACGAGCAGTACTTC
CASSLVVLAGANIYEQYF
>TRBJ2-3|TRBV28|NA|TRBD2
TGTGCCACCTACTTAAGAGCGGGAGTGGTCACAGATACGCAGTATTTT
CATYLRAGVVTDTQYF
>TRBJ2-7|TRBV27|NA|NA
TGTGCCAGCAGGGGACACTCTACCTACGAGCAGTACTTC
CASRGHSTYEQYF
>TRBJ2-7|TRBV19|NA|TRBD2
TGTGCCAGTAGTATAAATCGAGCTAGCGGGATAAACGAGCAGTACTTC
CASSINRASGINEQYF
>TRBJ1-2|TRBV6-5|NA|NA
TGTGCCACCCGACAGGTCAACTATGGCTACACCTTC
CATRQVNYGYTF
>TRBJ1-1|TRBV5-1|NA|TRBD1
TGCGCCAGCAGCACCATGACAGGGAGGATTTACGGTGAAGCTTTCTTT
CASSTMTGRIYGEAFF
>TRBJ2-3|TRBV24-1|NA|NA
TGTGCCACCAGTGATTGGACAGGGTTTTCTAGCGGGAAAAGGACAGATACGCAGTATTTT
CATSDWTGFSSGKRTDTQYF
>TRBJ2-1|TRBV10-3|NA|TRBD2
TGTGCCATCAGTGTAGGCGGGAGGGCCCAATCCTACAATGAGCAGTTCTTC
CAISVGGRAQSYNEQFF
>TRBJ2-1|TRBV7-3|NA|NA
TGTGCCAGCAGCCCCAACTTCGATGAGCAGTTCTTC
CASSPNFDEQFF
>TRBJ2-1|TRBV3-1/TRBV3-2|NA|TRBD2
TGTGCCAGCAAACCGGGACTAGCGGGAGCTGAGCAGTTCTTC
CASKPGLAGAEQFF
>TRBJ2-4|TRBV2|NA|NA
TGTGCCAGCACCCGAAACCCGGGTCAAAACATTCAGTACTTC
CASTRNPGQNIQYF
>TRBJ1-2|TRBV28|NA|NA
TGTGCCAGCAGTTTGGGTAGCGCGGACTACACCTTC
CASSLGSADYTF
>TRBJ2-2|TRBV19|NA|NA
TGTGCCAGTACGCTTTACAGGGCGAACACCGGGGAGCTGTTTTTT
CASTLYRANTGELFF
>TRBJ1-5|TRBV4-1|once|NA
TGCGCCAGCAGCCATAGCAGGGTGAAGGGTGGCAATCAGCCCCAGCATTTT
CASSHSRVKGGNQPQHF
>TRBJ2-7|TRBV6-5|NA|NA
TGTGCCAGCAGTTACTCTAGGTCGGGGATCCACGAGCAGTACTTC
CASSYSRSGIHEQYF
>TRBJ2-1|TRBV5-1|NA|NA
TGCGCCAGCAGCTTGGTCGCGGGACTCGGCCGCAATGAGCAGTTCTTC
CASSLVAGLGRNEQFF
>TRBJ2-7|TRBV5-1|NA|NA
TGCGCCAGCAGCCTTTTAGCGGAATTTAGAGACGAGCAGTACTTC
CASSLLAEFRDEQYF
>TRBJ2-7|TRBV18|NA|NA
TGTGCCAGCTCACCGGGGGCGTCCTACGAGCAGTACTTC
CASSPGASYEQYF
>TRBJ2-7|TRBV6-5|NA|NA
TGTGCCAGCAGCTCCCATCTGGGGGCCAGGTACTTC
CASSSHLGARYF
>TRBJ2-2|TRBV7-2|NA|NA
TGTGCCAGCAGCTTACGACAAAACACCGGGGAGCTGTTTTTT
CASSLRQNTGELFF
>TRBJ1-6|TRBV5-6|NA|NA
TGTGCCAGCAGCCTCGCGGGGAATTCACCCCTCCACTTT
CASSLAGNSPLHF
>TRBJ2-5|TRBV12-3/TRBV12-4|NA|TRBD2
TGTGCCAGCAGTCGCCCCGGGGGGGAGACCCAGTACTTC
CASSRPGGETQYF
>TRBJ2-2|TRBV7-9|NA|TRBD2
TGTGCCAGCAGCTTTCCGTTCTTAGCGGGAACCGGGGAGCTGTTTTTT
CASSFPFLAGTGELFF
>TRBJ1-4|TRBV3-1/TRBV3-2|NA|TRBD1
TGTGCCAGCAGCCAAGAAGGGACAGAACTGTTTTTT
CASSQEGTELFF
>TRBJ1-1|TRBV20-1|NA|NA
TGCAGTGCTAGTAGGGGTGGAGCTTTCTTT
CSASRGGAFF
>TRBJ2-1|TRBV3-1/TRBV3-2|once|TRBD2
TGTGCCAGCAGCCAAGATACGGGAGCGGGAAATGAGCAGTTCTTC
CASSQDTGAGNEQFF
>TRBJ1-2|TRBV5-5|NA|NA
TGTGCCAGCAGCTTGGTGCCCGGACAGAACCTCTATGGCTACACCTTC
CASSLVPGQNLYGYTF
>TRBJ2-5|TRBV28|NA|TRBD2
TGTGCCAGCAACGCTCCTTTTTGGGGCGGGAGGGGGAACGAGACCCAGTACTTC
CASNAPFWGGRGNETQYF